Shown below are 14 T cell receptor beta chains from a single sample sequenced in a study of T cells in localized non-small cell lung cancer (dated by TCRdb to the early 2020s). The library was obtained by the immunoSEQ multiplex PCR assay. This immuneACCESS table, as held by TCRdb, lists in-frame sequences with V and J called but not all clones. Of the missing ones, under half trace to an unresolved V gene in checked studies; the others have no known cause. The sample contains 25,000 to 35,000 clones, around 90% of them found a single time. The ten largest clones capture around 13% of the sample. The source was peripheral blood, collected before any cancer treatment. These receptors all stem from a female donor older than 55 with stage III squamous cell lung carcinoma.

The chain employs TRBV28 and TRBJ1-2; D remains ambiguous. V lost 8 bases to trimming and J lost 7 bases, with 23 bases between them. Germline V gene sequence: CDR1 MDHEN, CDR2 SYDVKM. The CDR3 is made up of 15 amino acids. The DNA for the CDR3 is TGTGCCAGCGTTACCACCAAAGCCCCCGTGGGTGGCTACACCTTC. It translates to CASVTTKAPVGGYTF.

The chain combines TRBV27 with TRBJ1-4; D not resolved. The V gene's germline CDR1 is MNHEY and CDR2 SMNVEV (reference sequence). With 10 bases removed from V and 0 bases from J, the gap between germline ends came to 15 bases. The CDR3 sequence is 15 residues long. The CDR3 reads CAIRLVSTTNEKLFF. The CDR3 DNA follows: TGTGCCATACGGTTAGTCTCGACAACTAATGAAAAACTGTTTTTT.

The rearrangement links TRBV19 to TRBJ1-5; D perhaps matches TRBD1 (6 bases). Germline V CDR1 and CDR2: LNHDA, SQIVND (reference sequence). The CDR3 length is 14 residues. The V and J ends lost 5 bases and 4 bases respectively, with 12 bases between them. CDR3 coding DNA: TGTGCCAGTAGTTTTCAACAGGGAAATCAGCCCCAGCATTTT. The encoded protein is CASSFQQGNQPQHF. The full variable domain, with the rest looked up from reference TRBV19 and TRBJ1-5, is DGGITQSPKYLFRKEGQNVTLSCEQNLNHDAMYWYRQDPGQGLRLIYYSQIVNDFQKGDIAEGYSVSREKKESFPLTVTSAQKNPTAFYLCASSFQQGNQPQHFGDGTRLSIL.

The V call is TRBV13, the J call TRBJ1-3; 9 nucleotides align to TRBD1. Germline CDR1 reads PRHDT; CDR2 reads FYEKMQ (reference sequence). V lost 3 bases to trimming and J lost 4 bases; unmatched junction nucleotides: 4. This CDR3 has 15 residues. The DNA for the CDR3 is TGTGCCAGCAGCTTGGGACAGGGACGGGGAAACACCATATATTTT. This codes for CASSLGQGRGNTIYF.

The rearrangement uses TRBV25-1 and TRBJ2-5; TRBD2 is a possible D gene (7 bases). Germline-derived CDR1 and CDR2 are MGHDK and SYGVNS. The V end lost 1 base, the J end lost 0 bases, and 15 bases lay between the germline ends. The CDR3 totals 17 residues. The CDR3 DNA reads TGTGCCAGCAGTGAATGGGAGGGGGTTGATGACCAAGAGACCCAGTACTTC. It translates to CASSEWEGVDDQETQYF. The full variable domain, in which reference TRBV25-1 and TRBJ2-5 provide the parts outside the CDR3, is EADIYQTPRYLVIGTGKKITLECSQTMGHDKMYWYQQDPGMELHLIHYSYGVNSTEKGDLSSESTVSRIRTEHFPLTLESARPSHTSQYLCASSEWEGVDDQETQYFGPGTRLLVL.

This clone was counted a few times. The V call is TRBV2, the J call TRBJ2-5, with a tentative D call TRBD2 (7 bases). Germline V gives CDR1 SNHLY, CDR2 FYNNEI. V dropped 9 bases and J dropped 5 bases, with 13 bases sitting between them. The CDR3 length is 12 residues. The CDR3 DNA is TGTGCCAGTAACAGGGAGGGGGAGACCCAGTACTTC. Its translation: CASNREGETQYF.

A single count supports this clone. This chain joins TRBV10-3 and TRBJ1-1; a possible D gene is TRBD1 (6 bases). The germline gives CDR1 ENHRY, CDR2 SYGVKD. This CDR3 region has 15 residues. Deletions cut 4 bases from V and 2 bases from J, with 14 bases between. The CDR3 sequence: CAISGAGGANTEAFF. CDR3 bases: TGTGCCATCAGTGGGGCTGGGGGGGCCAACACTGAAGCTTTCTTT.

The sample holds one count of this clone. The chain employs TRBV5-1 and TRBJ2-2; TRBD1 aligns across 10 bases. Looked up from germline, CDR1 is SGHRS and CDR2 is YFSETQ. V trimming: 4 bases; J trimming: 7 bases; junction bases outside the gene matches: 4. CDR3 length: 14 residues. The CDR3 region is CASSTGQGIGELFF. Here the CDR3 DNA reads TGCGCCAGCAGCACGGGACAGGGGATCGGGGAGCTGTTTTTT.

This sequence joins TRBV29-1 and TRBJ2-7; maybe TRBD2 (5 bases). From germline, CDR1 is SQVTM and CDR2 ANQGSEA. The CDR3 runs 11 residues. Trimming removed 7 bases at V and 1 base at J, with 8 bases between. The CDR3 sequence is CSAWTSYEQYF. CDR3 DNA sequence: TGCAGCGCATGGACTTCCTACGAGCAGTACTTC.

This clone came up once. The CDR3 DNA reads TGTGCCAGCAGTCCCGGGACTAGCGGAACCCCCTCCTACGAGCAGTACTTC. It codes for CASSPGTSGTPSYEQYF. V and J are TRBV27 and TRBJ2-7; TRBD2 aligns across 11 bases. The CDR3 length is 17 residues. CDR1 is MNHEY, CDR2 SMNVEV, per germline (reference sequence). Trimming at V came to 5 bases and at J to 0 bases, leaving 9 bases not matched to a gene.

The V call is TRBV29-1, the J call TRBJ2-7; 8 bases align to TRBD1. Germline CDR1 SQVTM, CDR2 ANQGSEA. The ends lost 1 base at V and 0 bases at J; junction bases unmatched: 2. This CDR3 spans 14 amino acids. The CDR3 reads CSVEAGTGSYEQYF. In nucleotides, the CDR3 is TGCAGCGTTGAAGCCGGGACAGGCTCCTACGAGCAGTACTTC.

The chain uses TRBV25-1 and TRBJ1-1; D is unresolved. V was cut by 6 bases and J by 2 bases, with 10 bases left in between. This CDR3 is built from 13 residues. Germline loops: CDR1 MGHDK, CDR2 SYGVNS. As DNA, the CDR3 is TGTGCCAGCAGCCCGTCTCATAACACTGAAGCTTTCTTT. Amino acids: CASSPSHNTEAFF.

This chain joins TRBV7-9 and TRBJ2-7; 7 nucleotides match TRBD1. Germline CDR1 is SEHNR and CDR2 is FQNEAQ (reference sequence). V was clipped by 3 bases and J by 5 bases; unmatched bases: 7. This CDR3 is 14 amino acids long. In DNA form, the CDR3 reads TGTGCCAGCAGCTTGGGACAGTCGCACAACGAGCAGTACTTC. As protein: CASSLGQSHNEQYF.

This rearrangement joins TRBV4-3 to TRBJ2-7, with no clear D. V was shortened by 0 bases and J by 0 bases, with 6 bases between the two germline ends. The germline gives CDR1 LGHNA, CDR2 YSLEER. The CDR3 sequence is 14 residues long. This chain's CDR3 is CASSQDAFSYEQYF. In DNA form, the CDR3 reads TGCGCCAGCAGCCAAGATGCGTTCTCCTACGAGCAGTACTTC.